This T cell receptor (beta chain) was recorded in a study of shared clonotypes between healthy human individuals. Whole-study context: Aged 18 to 49, the donors were two women and a few men.

This CDR3 has 13 amino acids. With 1 base removed from V and 2 bases from J, the gap between germline ends came to 5 bases. The germline CDR1 and CDR2 sequences are SEHNR and FQNEAQ (reference sequence). Each replicate PCR on the sorted subsets used 200 to 250 ng DNA (around 30,000 T cell genomes). Assay used: immunoSEQ multiplex PCR; TCRdb lists only in-frame clones, some missing. The table includes approximately 2.3 million clones, approximately 93% detected once. The sequencing input was naive CD4+ T cells from PBMCs. Documented subset: CD45RA+ positively selected. The chain uses TRBV7-9 and TRBJ1-2; D not resolved. The receptor was derived from a man between 18 and 35 years old in good health. Some clones in this sample may be carry-over from other donors' samples. Here the CDR3 reads CASSLEQNYGYTF. The CDR3 DNA reads as TGTGCCAGCAGCTTAGAACAGAACTATGGCTACACCTTC.